This TCR beta chain was sequenced during a study of T cells in tumors and immune-related adverse events. CDR3 size: 15 residues. Germline V CDR1 and CDR2: MNHEY, SVGAGI. V dropped 5 bases and J dropped 3 bases, with 14 bases sitting between them. Clones were sequenced by immunoSEQ multiplex PCR, and TCRdb holds only the in-frame ones, with some missing. Among some 2,500 clones listed, about four fifths were seen once. Specimen: tumor tissue, collected from a patient treated with anti-PD-1 therapy. V gene TRBV6-5 combines with J gene TRBJ1-3; D might be TRBD1 (5 bases). This sequence was found in a female donor with metastatic renal cell carcinoma. This CDR3 reads CASSAGRGGGNTIYF. CDR3 coding DNA: TGTGCCAGCAGTGCCGGTAGGGGCGGTGGAAACACCATATATTTT.